The entry that follows covers one T cell receptor (beta chain) sequence. Its target is not known. These data originate in a study of T cells after yellow fever vaccination. Across the study: SMART-Seq v4 Ultra Low Input prepared libraries from low-cell fractions. Overall study findings and caveats: Post-booster reappearance was seen for most primary-vaccination clones (around 96% CD4, around 88% CD8). Peaking faster, on day 5 versus 15, the secondary response was nonetheless weaker.

This CDR3 has 14 residues. Germline CDR1 is SGHDT and CDR2 is YYEEEE. V was trimmed by 3 bases and J by 5 bases, leaving 14 bases between them. A single record per CDR3 protein comes from TCRdb applying MiXCR to the 5' RACE reads. The sample has hundreds of thousands of distinct CDR3 sequences; roughly 3.5% are singletons. The sequences come from PBMCs, collected on the day of the yellow fever booster vaccination. V gene TRBV5-6 combines with J gene TRBJ2-5; tentatively, D is TRBD2 (6 bases). This clonotype was sampled from a man younger than 35 who received the YFV17D yellow fever vaccine. This CDR3 is CASSYETRGETQYF. CDR3 DNA sequence: TGTGCCAGCAGCTATGAGACTAGAGGCGAGACCCAGTACTTC. Full variable domain (rest looked up from reference TRBV5-6 and TRBJ2-5): DAGVTQSPTHLIKTRGQQVTLRCSPKSGHDTVSWYQQALGQGPQFIFQYYEEEERQRGNFPDRFSGHQFPNYSSELNVNALLLGDSALYLCASSYETRGETQYFGPGTRLLVL.